This TCR beta chain was found in a study of blood T cells in healthy people across ages. CDR1 and CDR2 (germline): MNHNS, SASEGT. CDR3 size: 15 residues. V lost 7 bases, J lost 5 bases, and 9 bases stayed unmatched. Together with a sample-barcoded 5' primer, a J-beta primer mix was included in a second PCR lasting roughly 7 to 11 cycles. All cDNA molecules were each tagged by a template-switch adaptor with 12 random nucleotides. Every sample returned 2.5 million or more CDR3-containing paired-end reads. TCRdb reprocessed the 5' RACE reads via MiXCR and lists one record per CDR3 protein. The data contain 700,000 to 900,000 distinct CDR3 sequences, about 53% of them seen just once; the ten biggest clones take up approximately 41%. This clonotype was counted only a few times.

The genes are TRBV6-1 and TRBJ2-5; 11 nucleotides agree with TRBD1. The TCR originated in a man aged 80 or over in good health. The sequenced sample consisted of blood. The CDR3 reads CASTGTGGSLETQYF. The CDR3 DNA reads as TGTGCCAGCACCGGGACAGGGGGATCATTGGAGACCCAGTACTTC.